The text below deals with one TCR beta chain. The target antigen is unknown. The sample is drawn from a study of blood T cells in healthy people across ages. A second about 7 to 11 cycle PCR used barcoded and J-beta primers. Every single cDNA molecule received a tag from a template-switch adaptor with 12 random nucleotides. In TCRdb, the 5' RACE reads were re-called with MiXCR into one record per CDR3 protein. The table records roughly 1.9 million distinct CDR3 sequences, about 39% of them present only once. The study, taken as a whole, reports: Naive and antigen-experienced cells were not separated, limiting conclusive comparison.

Deletions cut 7 bases from V and 2 bases from J, with 17 bases between. This CDR3 comprises 15 residues. The germline V gene encodes CDR1 MNHEY and CDR2 SMNVEV (reference sequence). V is TRBV27 and J is TRBJ1-2; a weak D match, TRBD1 (6 bases). This sequence was found in a human donor in good health. The sequenced sample consisted of blood. The CDR3 sequence is CASTPGTLGNYGYTF. The CDR3 bases are TGTGCCAGCACCCCCGGGACACTGGGAAACTATGGCTACACCTTC.